This TCR beta chain originates from a study of T cells after yellow fever vaccination. Study observations and caveats: Clonotypes appearing in both CD4 and CD8 compartments existed, and their share was small. Abundant clonotypes from the bulk population could have been carried over as contaminants into FACS-sorted repertoires. Booster sampling recovered most clones from primary vaccination (under 97% CD4, over 75% CD8).

V dropped 0 bases and J dropped 3 bases, with 10 bases sitting between them. The germline gives CDR1 SGDLS, CDR2 YYNGEE. This CDR3 is 15 amino acids long. The sample holds a few counts of this clonotype. Its matching antigen is unknown. For TCR, cDNA came from 5'RACE template switching, which added a universal primer site and UMIs. A single record per CDR3 protein comes from TCRdb applying MiXCR to the 5' RACE reads. Found here are 500,000 to 650,000 distinct CDR3 sequences, roughly a sixth of them singletons; the top ten hold 15% to 20%. The receptor comes from a man younger than 35 who received the YFV17D yellow fever vaccine. The starting material was PBMCs, obtained 4 to 5 days after the first yellow fever vaccination. V gene TRBV9 combines with J gene TRBJ1-3; D ambiguous. The CDR3 DNA sequence: TGTGCCAGCAGCGTAGATCCGGGTAATGGAAACACCATATATTTT. It specifies CASSVDPGNGNTIYF.